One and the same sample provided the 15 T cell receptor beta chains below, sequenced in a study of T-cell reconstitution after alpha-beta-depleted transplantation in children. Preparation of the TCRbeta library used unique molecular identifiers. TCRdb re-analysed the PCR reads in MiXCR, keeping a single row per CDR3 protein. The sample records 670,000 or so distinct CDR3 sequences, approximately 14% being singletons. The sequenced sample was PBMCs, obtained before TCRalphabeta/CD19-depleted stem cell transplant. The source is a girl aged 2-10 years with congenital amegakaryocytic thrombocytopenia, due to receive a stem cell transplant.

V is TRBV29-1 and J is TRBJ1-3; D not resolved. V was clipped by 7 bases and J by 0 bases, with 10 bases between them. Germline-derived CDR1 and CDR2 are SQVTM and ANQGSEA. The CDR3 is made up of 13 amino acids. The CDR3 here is CSGAGLSGNTIYF. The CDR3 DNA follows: TGCAGCGGAGCGGGCCTCTCTGGAAACACCATATATTTT. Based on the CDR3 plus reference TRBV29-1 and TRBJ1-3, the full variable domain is SAVISQKPSRDICQRGTSLTIQCQVDSQVTMMFWYRQQPGQSLTLIATANQGSEATYESGFVIDKFPISRPNLTFSTLTVSNMSPEDSSIYLCSGAGLSGNTIYFGEGSWLTVV.

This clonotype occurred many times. The CDR3 sequence is CSARDPPSSYEQYF. The CDR3, as DNA: TGCAGTGCTAGAGATCCGCCTTCATCCTACGAGCAGTACTTC. The V call is TRBV20-1, the J call TRBJ2-7, with no clear D. V was clipped by 0 bases and J by 1 base, with 10 bases between them. CDR1 and CDR2 from the germline V gene are DFQATT and SNEGSKA (reference sequence). There are 14 residues in the CDR3.

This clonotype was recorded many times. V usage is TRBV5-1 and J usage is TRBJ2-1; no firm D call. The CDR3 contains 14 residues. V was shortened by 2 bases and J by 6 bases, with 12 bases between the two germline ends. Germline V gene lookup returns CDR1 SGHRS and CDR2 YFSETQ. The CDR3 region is CASSFFSPINEQFF. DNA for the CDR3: TGCGCCAGCAGCTTCTTTTCGCCCATCAATGAGCAGTTCTTC.

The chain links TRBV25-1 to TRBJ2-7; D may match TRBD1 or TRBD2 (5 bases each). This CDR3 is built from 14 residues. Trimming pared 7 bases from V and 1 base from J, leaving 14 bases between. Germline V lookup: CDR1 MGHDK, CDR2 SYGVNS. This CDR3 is CASKEGTASYEQYF. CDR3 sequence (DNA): TGTGCCAGCAAAGAGGGGACGGCTTCCTACGAGCAGTACTTC.

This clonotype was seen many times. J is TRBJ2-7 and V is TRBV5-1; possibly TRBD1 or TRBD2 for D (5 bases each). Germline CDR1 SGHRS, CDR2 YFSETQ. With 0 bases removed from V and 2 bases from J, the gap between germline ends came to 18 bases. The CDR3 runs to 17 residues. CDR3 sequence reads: CASSLAYRIQGAYEQYF. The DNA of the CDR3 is TGCGCCAGCAGCTTGGCCTATAGGATCCAGGGAGCCTACGAGCAGTACTTC.

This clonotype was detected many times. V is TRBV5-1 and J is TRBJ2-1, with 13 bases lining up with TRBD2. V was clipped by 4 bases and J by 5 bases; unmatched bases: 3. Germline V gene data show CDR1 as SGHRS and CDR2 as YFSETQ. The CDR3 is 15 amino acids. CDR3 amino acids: CASSQGTSGDNEQFF. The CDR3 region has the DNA TGCGCCAGCAGCCAGGGGACTAGCGGGGACAATGAGCAGTTCTTC.

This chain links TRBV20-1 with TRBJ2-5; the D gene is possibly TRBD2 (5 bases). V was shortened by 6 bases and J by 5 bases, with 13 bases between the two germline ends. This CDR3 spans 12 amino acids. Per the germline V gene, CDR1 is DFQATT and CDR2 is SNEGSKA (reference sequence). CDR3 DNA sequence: TGCAGTGCGGGAGCCCAGGCGGAGACCCAGTACTTC. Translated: CSAGAQAETQYF.

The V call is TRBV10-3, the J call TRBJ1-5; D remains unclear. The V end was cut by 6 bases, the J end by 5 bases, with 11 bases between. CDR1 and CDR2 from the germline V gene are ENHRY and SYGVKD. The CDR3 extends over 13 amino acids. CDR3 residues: CAIRDRNDQPQHF. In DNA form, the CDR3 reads TGTGCCATCAGAGATCGGAACGATCAGCCCCAGCATTTT.

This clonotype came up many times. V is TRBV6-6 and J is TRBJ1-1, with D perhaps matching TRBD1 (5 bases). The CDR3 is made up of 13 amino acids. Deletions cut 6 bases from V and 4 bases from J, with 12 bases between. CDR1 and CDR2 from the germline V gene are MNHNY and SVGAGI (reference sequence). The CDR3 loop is CASRNDRSTEAFF. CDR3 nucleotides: TGTGCCAGCAGGAACGACAGATCCACTGAAGCTTTCTTT.

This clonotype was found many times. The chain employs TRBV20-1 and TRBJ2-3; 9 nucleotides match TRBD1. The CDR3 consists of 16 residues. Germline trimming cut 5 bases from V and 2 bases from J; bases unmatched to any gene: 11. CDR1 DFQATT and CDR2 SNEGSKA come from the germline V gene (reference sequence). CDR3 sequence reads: CSADGVWDRDTDTQYF. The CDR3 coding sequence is TGCAGTGCTGACGGAGTTTGGGACAGGGACACAGATACGCAGTATTTT.

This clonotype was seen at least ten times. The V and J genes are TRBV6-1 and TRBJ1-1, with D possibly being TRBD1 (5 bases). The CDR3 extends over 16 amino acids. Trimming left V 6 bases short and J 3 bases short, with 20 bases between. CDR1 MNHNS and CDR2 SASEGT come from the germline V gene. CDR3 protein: CASSPNSGRWDTEAFF. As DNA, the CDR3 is TGTGCCAGCAGCCCGAACTCGGGGCGATGGGACACTGAAGCTTTCTTT.

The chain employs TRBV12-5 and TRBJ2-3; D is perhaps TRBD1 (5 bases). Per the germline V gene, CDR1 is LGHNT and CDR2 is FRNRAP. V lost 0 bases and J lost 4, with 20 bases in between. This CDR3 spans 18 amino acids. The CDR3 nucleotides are TGTGCTAGTGGTTTGGTGAACCAGGGCCGGCCGATCCCAGATACGCAGTATTTT. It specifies CASGLVNQGRPIPDTQYF.

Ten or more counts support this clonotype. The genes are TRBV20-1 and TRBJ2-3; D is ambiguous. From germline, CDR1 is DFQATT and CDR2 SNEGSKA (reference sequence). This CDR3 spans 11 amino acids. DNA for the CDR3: TGCAGCGAGCTAGGCACAGATACGCAGTATTTT. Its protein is CSELGTDTQYF.

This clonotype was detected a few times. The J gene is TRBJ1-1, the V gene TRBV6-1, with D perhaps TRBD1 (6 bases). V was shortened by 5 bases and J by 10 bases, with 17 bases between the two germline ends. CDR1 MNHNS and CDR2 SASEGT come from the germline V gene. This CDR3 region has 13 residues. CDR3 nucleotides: TGTGCCAGCAGTAGGGGACAAACCTCTGGAGCTTTCTTT. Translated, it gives CASSRGQTSGAFF.

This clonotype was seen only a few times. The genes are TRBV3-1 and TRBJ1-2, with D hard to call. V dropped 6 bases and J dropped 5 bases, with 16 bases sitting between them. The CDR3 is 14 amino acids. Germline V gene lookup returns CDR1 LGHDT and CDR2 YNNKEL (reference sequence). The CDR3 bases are TGTGCCAGCAGGAGACTGGGAGGGCGATATGGCTACACCTTC. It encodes CASRRLGGRYGYTF.